This T cell receptor (beta chain) was recovered during a study of intratumoral heterogeneity in liver cancer. This CDR3 is built from 14 residues. Germline CDR1 and CDR2: SGHTA and FQGNSA. Between the trimmed V and J ends, which lost 2 bases and 0 bases, there was a span of 5 bases. Details on this clone: Its antigen remains unidentified.

Assay used: immunoSEQ multiplex PCR; TCRdb lists only in-frame clones, some missing. Found here are over 20,000 clones, 73% of them singletons; the top ten hold approximately 18%. Study conclusions and caveats: Tumor-infiltrating lymphocytes were acknowledged as under-represented in the sampling.

This clonotype was obtained from a woman between 65 and 79 years old with hepatocellular carcinoma. The V call is TRBV7-2, the J call TRBJ1-3, with D unclear. The sequencing here drew on tumor-adjacent normal tissue, taken before any cancer treatment. The CDR3 DNA reads TGTGCCAGCAGCTTAATGGGCTCTGGAAACACCATATATTTT. This sequence encodes CASSLMGSGNTIYF.